The 32 T cell receptor beta chains below were found in one sample sequenced in a study of blood T cell repertoires in COVID-19. Generated by immunoSEQ multiplex PCR, the TCRdb table keeps only in-frame clones and is missing some. This sample has some 260,000 clones; under 90% occur once, and the top ten carry more than 1.5%. The specimen was PBMCs or T cells enriched from blood (not recorded which). The receptors come from a man aged 35-49 years who had recovered from COVID-19.

The chain employs TRBV5-1 and TRBJ2-4; 9 nucleotides align to TRBD1. The CDR3 extends over 14 amino acids. J was trimmed by 7 bases and V by 4 bases; bases with no gene match: 6. Germline loops: CDR1 SGHRS, CDR2 YFSETQ. This CDR3 reads CASSEQGAENIQYF. The CDR3 coding sequence is TGCGCCAGCAGCGAACAGGGGGCAGAGAACATTCAGTACTTC.

The V and J genes are TRBV3-1 (or the pseudogene TRBV3-2) and TRBJ2-1, with 8 bases identical to TRBD1. V gave up 6 bases and J gave up 2 bases; unmatched junction bases: 9. The CDR3 extends over 16 amino acids. Germline V CDR1 and CDR2: LGHDT, YNNKEL (reference sequence). The CDR3, as DNA: TGTGCCAGCAGTCTTACTGACAGGGGCCCCTACAATGAGCAGTTCTTC. Residues: CASSLTDRGPYNEQFF.

The chain recombines TRBV30 with TRBJ1-4; TRBD1 agrees at 7 bases. Germline CDR1 is GTSNPN and CDR2 is SVGIG (reference sequence). J gave up 7 bases and V 3 bases, and 11 bases lay outside the gene matches. The CDR3 runs to 15 residues. CDR3 residues: CAWSQHGQGGEKLFF. The DNA for the CDR3 is TGTGCCTGGAGCCAACACGGGCAGGGGGGTGAAAAACTGTTTTTT.

The chain has TRBV7-9 and TRBJ2-3; D remains unclear. Between the trimmed V and J ends, which lost 4 bases and 4 bases, there was a span of 15 bases. The germline V gene encodes CDR1 SEHNR and CDR2 FQNEAQ (reference sequence). The CDR3 extends over 15 amino acids. This chain's CDR3 is CASSYSPGSADTQYF. CDR3 nucleotide sequence: TGTGCCAGCAGCTATAGCCCGGGTTCCGCAGATACGCAGTATTTT.

The chain couples TRBV28 to TRBJ2-7, with D maybe TRBD2 (7 bases). The germline gives CDR1 MDHEN, CDR2 SYDVKM. There are 16 residues in the CDR3. V was shortened by 4 bases and J by 9 bases, with 25 bases between the two germline ends. The chain's CDR3 is CASSSAGARLIYGQYF. For the CDR3, the DNA is TGTGCCAGCAGTTCCGCGGGGGCCCGGCTTATTTATGGGCAGTACTTC.

The V and J genes are TRBV7-9 and TRBJ1-2; unclear D gene. The CDR3 loop spans 15 amino acids. Germline-derived CDR1 and CDR2 are SEHNR and FQNEAQ (reference sequence). Trimming stripped 3 bases from V and 4 bases from J, with 15 bases between. This CDR3 reads CASSFQPGSSYGYTF. CDR3 DNA: TGTGCCAGCAGCTTTCAGCCGGGTTCGAGCTATGGCTACACCTTC.

The V call is TRBV7-9, the J call TRBJ1-5; 9 bases are shared with TRBD1. CDR1 is SEHNR, CDR2 FQNEAQ, per germline (reference sequence). The CDR3 runs 15 residues. V lost 5 bases, J lost 2 bases, and 4 bases stayed unmatched. CDR3 coding DNA: TGTGCCAGCAGCGAGGACAGGGGAGGCAATCAGCCCCAGCATTTT. It is translated as CASSEDRGGNQPQHF. Variable domain in full (rest from reference TRBV7-9 and TRBJ1-5): DTGVSQNPRHKITKRGQNVTFRCDPISEHNRLYWYRQTLGQGPEFLTYFQNEAQLEKSRLLSDRFSAERPKGSFSTLEIQRTEQGDSAMYLCASSEDRGGNQPQHFGDGTRLSIL.

The chain has TRBV19 and TRBJ1-2; D may be TRBD1 (6 bases). CDR3 length equals 16 residues. Trimming pared 6 bases from V and 0 bases from J, leaving 17 bases between. CDR1 is LNHDA, CDR2 SQIVND, per germline (reference sequence). The DNA for the CDR3 is TGTGCCAGTAGGATGCGCCCGACAGGTTCTAACTATGGCTACACCTTC. Amino acids: CASRMRPTGSNYGYTF.

The J gene is TRBJ1-3, the V gene TRBV5-1; D gene uncertain. Germline V gene lookup returns CDR1 SGHRS and CDR2 YFSETQ. CDR3 size: 13 residues. V dropped 4 bases and J dropped 1 base, with 6 bases sitting between them. CDR3 in DNA: TGCGCCAGCAGCGAGGGATCTGGAAACACCATATATTTT. Its translation is CASSEGSGNTIYF.

CDR3 sequence: CASSSWAPRGWNEQFF. CDR3 coding DNA: TGTGCCAGCAGCAGCTGGGCGCCTAGGGGCTGGAATGAGCAGTTCTTC. The V gene is TRBV21-1, the J gene TRBJ2-1; TRBD1, the table's D call, lacks a check against the DNA. TRBV21-1 constitutes a pseudogene. This CDR3 has 16 amino acids.

This clone is labeled medium-sized. The rearrangement links TRBV6-5 to TRBJ2-3, with D uncertain. Trimming stripped 6 bases from V and 6 bases from J, with 16 bases between. Germline CDR1 and CDR2: MNHEY and SVGAGI. CDR3 length equals 14 residues. CDR3 DNA sequence: TGTGCCAGCAGCCCGCAGACGACACGGGATACGCAGTATTTT. Amino acids: CASSPQTTRDTQYF.

The V gene is TRBV21-1, the J gene TRBJ1-6. TRBV21-1 is an annotated pseudogene. The CDR3 totals 16 residues. CDR3 loop: CASSTLRRDNASPLHF. The CDR3 coding sequence is TGTGCCAGCAGCACTTTGCGACGGGATAACGCCTCACCCCTCCACTTT.

This chain connects TRBV12-3 or TRBV12-4 to TRBJ1-1, with TRBD1 matching over 8 bases. The CDR3 runs to 13 residues. The V segment lost 8 bases and the J segment 1 base; nucleotides outside the gene matches: 3. As DNA, the CDR3 is TGTGCCAGCTTTACAGGGGGGAACACTGAAGCTTTCTTT. This translates into CASFTGGNTEAFF.

A note on this clone: The junction differs from germline at one of its ends, possibly a read error. V gene TRBV5-4 combines with J gene TRBJ2-5; D perhaps matches TRBD1 (5 bases). Germline CDR1 is SGHNT and CDR2 is YYREEE (reference sequence). This CDR3 spans 14 amino acids. The chain's CDR3 is CASSLQGTQGTQYF. The CDR3 nucleotides read TGTGCCAGCAGCCTTCAGGGTACTCAAGGGACCCAGTACTTC.

This chain connects TRBV27 to TRBJ2-3; 11 bases fit TRBD2. The germline V gene has CDR1 MNHEY and CDR2 SMNVEV (reference sequence). V dropped 2 bases and J dropped 0; count of bases not matched to a gene: 10. The CDR3 has 19 amino acids. The CDR3 here is CASSLLAGGPGISTDTQYF. Here the CDR3 DNA reads TGTGCCAGCAGTTTACTAGCGGGGGGCCCGGGTATCAGCACAGATACGCAGTATTTT.

This clone has a handful of counts. This rearrangement joins TRBV29-1 to TRBJ1-5, with TRBD1 matching over 7 bases. CDR1 and CDR2 from the germline V gene are SQVTM and ANQGSEA. Unmatched junction bases numbered 2, after V lost 6 bases and J lost 3 bases. CDR3 length: 12 residues. The CDR3 nucleotides are TGCAGCGTAGGGACAGACAATCAGCCCCAGCATTTT. Translation: CSVGTDNQPQHF.

The chain is built from TRBV7-8 and TRBJ2-3; TRBD2 agrees at 10 bases. V lost 1 base to trimming and J lost 0 bases; unmatched junction nucleotides: 7. CDR1 and CDR2 (germline): SGHVS, FQNEAQ. The CDR3 consists of 18 residues. In DNA form, the CDR3 reads TGTGCCAGCAGCTTAGAAGCGGGAGGGCCCTCTAGCACAGATACGCAGTATTTT. This translates into CASSLEAGGPSSTDTQYF.

The J gene is TRBJ2-3, the V gene TRBV19, with 12 nucleotides matching TRBD1. CDR3 length equals 14 residues. V was clipped by 3 bases and J by 8 bases; unmatched bases: 3. From germline, CDR1 is LNHDA and CDR2 SQIVND (reference sequence). CDR3 region: CASSMGQGAGTQYF. DNA of the CDR3: TGTGCCAGTAGTATGGGACAGGGGGCAGGTACGCAGTATTTT. The whole variable domain, remainder taken from reference TRBV19 and TRBJ2-3, is DGGITQSPKYLFRKEGQNVTLSCEQNLNHDAMYWYRQDPGQGLRLIYYSQIVNDFQKGDIAEGYSVSREKKESFPLTVTSAQKNPTAFYLCASSMGQGAGTQYFGPGTRLTVL.

V usage is TRBV14 and J usage is TRBJ1-2; weak D call: TRBD1 (5 bases). CDR1 is SGHDN, CDR2 FVKESK, per germline. There are 13 residues in the CDR3. Trimming cost V 1 base and J 4 bases, with 7 bases left between them. CDR3 sequence: CASSQGQIYGYTF. The DNA of the CDR3 is TGTGCCAGCAGCCAAGGACAGATCTATGGCTACACCTTC.

This clone was detected once. The chain combines TRBV11-2 with TRBJ1-1; D ambiguous. From germline, CDR1 is SGHAT and CDR2 FQNNGV. V lost 5 bases to trimming and J lost 6 bases, with 13 bases between them. CDR3 length: 13 amino acids. CDR3 nucleotide sequence: TGTGCCAGCAGCCCCTCTCGAGGCGCTGAAGCTTTCTTT. This sequence encodes CASSPSRGAEAFF.

The chain is built from TRBV19 and TRBJ1-3; D gene unclear. Per germline, CDR1 LNHDA and CDR2 SQIVND (reference sequence). The CDR3 covers 13 residues. The V and J ends lost 7 bases and 0 bases respectively, with 7 bases between them. CDR3 loop: CASTQDSGNTIYF. The CDR3 region has the DNA TGTGCCAGTACGCAGGACTCTGGAAACACCATATATTTT.

This sequence joins TRBV5-6 and TRBJ1-1; 7 nucleotides line up with TRBD1. Germline V CDR1 and CDR2: SGHDT, YYEEEE. V lost 0 bases and J lost 7; bases outside the gene matches: 6. The CDR3 contains 14 residues. The CDR3 DNA is TGTGCCAGCAGCTTGGGACAGGGTCTTGGTGAAGCTTTCTTT. Translating it yields CASSLGQGLGEAFF. Filled out from reference TRBV5-6 and TRBJ1-1, the complete variable domain reads DAGVTQSPTHLIKTRGQQVTLRCSPKSGHDTVSWYQQALGQGPQFIFQYYEEEERQRGNFPDRFSGHQFPNYSSELNVNALLLGDSALYLCASSLGQGLGEAFFGQGTRLTVV.

The genes are TRBV30 and TRBJ2-1, with D possibly being TRBD2 (5 bases). The CDR3 length is 16 residues. The V end lost 1 base, the J end lost 0 bases, and 13 bases lay between the germline ends. The germline gives CDR1 GTSNPN, CDR2 SVGIG (reference sequence). The CDR3 DNA sequence: TGTGCCTGGAGTGAGGACTTTTTTAGCTCCTACAATGAGCAGTTCTTC. Protein product: CAWSEDFFSSYNEQFF.

This chain uses TRBV5-1 with TRBJ2-7, with 10 nucleotides matching TRBD1. Looked up from germline, CDR1 is SGHRS and CDR2 is YFSETQ. The CDR3 has 13 amino acids. With 4 bases clipped from V and 6 bases from J, the junction kept 4 bases outside the gene matches. The CDR3 spells CASSPGQGGEQYF. The CDR3 DNA reads TGCGCCAGCAGCCCCGGACAGGGGGGCGAGCAGTACTTC.

The chain employs TRBV11-2 and TRBJ1-4; tentatively, D is TRBD1 (5 bases). CDR1 and CDR2 (germline): SGHAT, FQNNGV. Trimming cost V 0 bases and J 4 bases, with 15 bases left between them. The CDR3 length is 17 residues. CDR3 sequence (DNA): TGTGCCAGCAGCTTAGATCGATCGGGGGTTGGTAATGAAAAACTGTTTTTT. As protein: CASSLDRSGVGNEKLFF.

The chain links TRBV6-2 or TRBV6-3 to TRBJ1-2; D uncertain. CDR1 is MNHEY and CDR2 is SVGEGT in the germline V gene. Trimming removed 7 bases at V and 7 bases at J, with 13 bases between. The CDR3 totals 12 residues. The CDR3 coding sequence is TGTGCCAGCACCCCCGCGGGCGGTGGCTACACCTTC. Its protein is CASTPAGGGYTF.

The gene calls are TRBV19 and TRBJ1-6; 10 positions match TRBD1. Losses at the gene ends were 5 bases for V and 9 bases for J; bases not matched to a gene: 10. This CDR3 contains 16 residues. Germline loops: CDR1 LNHDA, CDR2 SQIVND (reference sequence). In nucleotides, the CDR3 is TGTGCCAGTAGTGTTCAGACAGGGGGCGCGTCTTCACCCCTCCACTTT. It is translated as CASSVQTGGASSPLHF.

This clone has a handful of counts. The chain employs TRBV10-2 and TRBJ2-1, with 9 bases matching TRBD2. Germline V gene lookup returns CDR1 WSHSY and CDR2 SAAADI. V lost 7 bases, J lost 3 bases, and 4 bases stayed unmatched. The CDR3 has 14 amino acids. In DNA form, the CDR3 reads TGCGCCAGCACTCTAGCGGGATACTACAATGAGCAGTTCTTC. Residues: CASTLAGYYNEQFF.

V is TRBV28 and J is TRBJ2-5; 7 bases fit TRBD2. The V gene end was trimmed by 3 bases and the J gene end by 0 bases; junction bases not matched to a gene: 7. The CDR3 has 16 amino acids. From germline, CDR1 is MDHEN and CDR2 SYDVKM. The CDR3 is CASSFAGSGDQETQYF. The CDR3 DNA reads TGTGCCAGCAGTTTTGCGGGCAGCGGGGACCAAGAGACCCAGTACTTC.

This chain connects TRBV5-1 to TRBJ2-7; TRBD2 matches 9 bases. Germline V lookup: CDR1 SGHRS, CDR2 YFSETQ. This CDR3 contains 15 residues. The V gene end was trimmed by 4 bases and the J gene end by 2 bases; junction bases not matched to a gene: 7. The CDR3 loop is CASSPGREGPYEQYF. The CDR3 nucleotides read TGCGCCAGCAGCCCCGGGCGGGAGGGCCCCTACGAGCAGTACTTC.

The J gene is TRBJ2-7, the V gene TRBV7-2; the match to TRBD2 covers 7 bases. The CDR3 runs to 14 residues. Trimming took 3 bases from V and 0 from J; bases not matched to a gene: 2. Germline assignment: CDR1 SGHTA and CDR2 FQGNSA. The chain's CDR3 is CASSLGGGSYEQYF. CDR3 in DNA: TGTGCCAGCAGCTTGGGCGGGGGCTCCTACGAGCAGTACTTC.

V is TRBV7-2 and J is TRBJ2-2; possibly TRBD1 for D (6 bases). The ends were cut back, 4 bases at V and 2 bases at J, with 11 bases in the middle. Germline CDR1 SGHTA, CDR2 FQGNSA. The CDR3 totals 15 residues. The DNA of the CDR3 is TGTGCCAGCAGCTCGGAAGGGGGAAACACCGGGGAGCTGTTTTTT. It encodes CASSSEGGNTGELFF.